This entry concerns a single T cell receptor (beta chain). As yet, its antigen is unknown. Germline CDR1 and CDR2: SGHTA and FQGNSA. The CDR3 consists of 16 residues. V lost 6 bases, J lost 1 base, and 4 bases stayed unmatched. This specimen belongs to a study of CD4 T cells in relation to SARS-CoV-2 and coronaviruses. The assay was immunoSEQ multiplex PCR, and TCRdb's table has in-frame clones only and misses some. This table holds about 19,000 clones, 77% found once. Before the COVID-19 pandemic, during about 2011-2019, CD4+ T cells were taken from unexposed donors. Isolation of CD4+ T cells took place after about 10 days in culture.

This clonotype originated in a human donor in good health. Sequencing was done on a sample of CD4+ T cells from PBMCs, cultured in vitro. This sequence joins TRBV7-2 and TRBJ2-2, with 11 nucleotides matching TRBD2. The CDR3 loop is CASSWTSGLNTGELFF. Written as DNA, the CDR3 is TGTGCCAGCAGTTGGACTAGCGGGTTGAACACCGGGGAGCTGTTTTTT.